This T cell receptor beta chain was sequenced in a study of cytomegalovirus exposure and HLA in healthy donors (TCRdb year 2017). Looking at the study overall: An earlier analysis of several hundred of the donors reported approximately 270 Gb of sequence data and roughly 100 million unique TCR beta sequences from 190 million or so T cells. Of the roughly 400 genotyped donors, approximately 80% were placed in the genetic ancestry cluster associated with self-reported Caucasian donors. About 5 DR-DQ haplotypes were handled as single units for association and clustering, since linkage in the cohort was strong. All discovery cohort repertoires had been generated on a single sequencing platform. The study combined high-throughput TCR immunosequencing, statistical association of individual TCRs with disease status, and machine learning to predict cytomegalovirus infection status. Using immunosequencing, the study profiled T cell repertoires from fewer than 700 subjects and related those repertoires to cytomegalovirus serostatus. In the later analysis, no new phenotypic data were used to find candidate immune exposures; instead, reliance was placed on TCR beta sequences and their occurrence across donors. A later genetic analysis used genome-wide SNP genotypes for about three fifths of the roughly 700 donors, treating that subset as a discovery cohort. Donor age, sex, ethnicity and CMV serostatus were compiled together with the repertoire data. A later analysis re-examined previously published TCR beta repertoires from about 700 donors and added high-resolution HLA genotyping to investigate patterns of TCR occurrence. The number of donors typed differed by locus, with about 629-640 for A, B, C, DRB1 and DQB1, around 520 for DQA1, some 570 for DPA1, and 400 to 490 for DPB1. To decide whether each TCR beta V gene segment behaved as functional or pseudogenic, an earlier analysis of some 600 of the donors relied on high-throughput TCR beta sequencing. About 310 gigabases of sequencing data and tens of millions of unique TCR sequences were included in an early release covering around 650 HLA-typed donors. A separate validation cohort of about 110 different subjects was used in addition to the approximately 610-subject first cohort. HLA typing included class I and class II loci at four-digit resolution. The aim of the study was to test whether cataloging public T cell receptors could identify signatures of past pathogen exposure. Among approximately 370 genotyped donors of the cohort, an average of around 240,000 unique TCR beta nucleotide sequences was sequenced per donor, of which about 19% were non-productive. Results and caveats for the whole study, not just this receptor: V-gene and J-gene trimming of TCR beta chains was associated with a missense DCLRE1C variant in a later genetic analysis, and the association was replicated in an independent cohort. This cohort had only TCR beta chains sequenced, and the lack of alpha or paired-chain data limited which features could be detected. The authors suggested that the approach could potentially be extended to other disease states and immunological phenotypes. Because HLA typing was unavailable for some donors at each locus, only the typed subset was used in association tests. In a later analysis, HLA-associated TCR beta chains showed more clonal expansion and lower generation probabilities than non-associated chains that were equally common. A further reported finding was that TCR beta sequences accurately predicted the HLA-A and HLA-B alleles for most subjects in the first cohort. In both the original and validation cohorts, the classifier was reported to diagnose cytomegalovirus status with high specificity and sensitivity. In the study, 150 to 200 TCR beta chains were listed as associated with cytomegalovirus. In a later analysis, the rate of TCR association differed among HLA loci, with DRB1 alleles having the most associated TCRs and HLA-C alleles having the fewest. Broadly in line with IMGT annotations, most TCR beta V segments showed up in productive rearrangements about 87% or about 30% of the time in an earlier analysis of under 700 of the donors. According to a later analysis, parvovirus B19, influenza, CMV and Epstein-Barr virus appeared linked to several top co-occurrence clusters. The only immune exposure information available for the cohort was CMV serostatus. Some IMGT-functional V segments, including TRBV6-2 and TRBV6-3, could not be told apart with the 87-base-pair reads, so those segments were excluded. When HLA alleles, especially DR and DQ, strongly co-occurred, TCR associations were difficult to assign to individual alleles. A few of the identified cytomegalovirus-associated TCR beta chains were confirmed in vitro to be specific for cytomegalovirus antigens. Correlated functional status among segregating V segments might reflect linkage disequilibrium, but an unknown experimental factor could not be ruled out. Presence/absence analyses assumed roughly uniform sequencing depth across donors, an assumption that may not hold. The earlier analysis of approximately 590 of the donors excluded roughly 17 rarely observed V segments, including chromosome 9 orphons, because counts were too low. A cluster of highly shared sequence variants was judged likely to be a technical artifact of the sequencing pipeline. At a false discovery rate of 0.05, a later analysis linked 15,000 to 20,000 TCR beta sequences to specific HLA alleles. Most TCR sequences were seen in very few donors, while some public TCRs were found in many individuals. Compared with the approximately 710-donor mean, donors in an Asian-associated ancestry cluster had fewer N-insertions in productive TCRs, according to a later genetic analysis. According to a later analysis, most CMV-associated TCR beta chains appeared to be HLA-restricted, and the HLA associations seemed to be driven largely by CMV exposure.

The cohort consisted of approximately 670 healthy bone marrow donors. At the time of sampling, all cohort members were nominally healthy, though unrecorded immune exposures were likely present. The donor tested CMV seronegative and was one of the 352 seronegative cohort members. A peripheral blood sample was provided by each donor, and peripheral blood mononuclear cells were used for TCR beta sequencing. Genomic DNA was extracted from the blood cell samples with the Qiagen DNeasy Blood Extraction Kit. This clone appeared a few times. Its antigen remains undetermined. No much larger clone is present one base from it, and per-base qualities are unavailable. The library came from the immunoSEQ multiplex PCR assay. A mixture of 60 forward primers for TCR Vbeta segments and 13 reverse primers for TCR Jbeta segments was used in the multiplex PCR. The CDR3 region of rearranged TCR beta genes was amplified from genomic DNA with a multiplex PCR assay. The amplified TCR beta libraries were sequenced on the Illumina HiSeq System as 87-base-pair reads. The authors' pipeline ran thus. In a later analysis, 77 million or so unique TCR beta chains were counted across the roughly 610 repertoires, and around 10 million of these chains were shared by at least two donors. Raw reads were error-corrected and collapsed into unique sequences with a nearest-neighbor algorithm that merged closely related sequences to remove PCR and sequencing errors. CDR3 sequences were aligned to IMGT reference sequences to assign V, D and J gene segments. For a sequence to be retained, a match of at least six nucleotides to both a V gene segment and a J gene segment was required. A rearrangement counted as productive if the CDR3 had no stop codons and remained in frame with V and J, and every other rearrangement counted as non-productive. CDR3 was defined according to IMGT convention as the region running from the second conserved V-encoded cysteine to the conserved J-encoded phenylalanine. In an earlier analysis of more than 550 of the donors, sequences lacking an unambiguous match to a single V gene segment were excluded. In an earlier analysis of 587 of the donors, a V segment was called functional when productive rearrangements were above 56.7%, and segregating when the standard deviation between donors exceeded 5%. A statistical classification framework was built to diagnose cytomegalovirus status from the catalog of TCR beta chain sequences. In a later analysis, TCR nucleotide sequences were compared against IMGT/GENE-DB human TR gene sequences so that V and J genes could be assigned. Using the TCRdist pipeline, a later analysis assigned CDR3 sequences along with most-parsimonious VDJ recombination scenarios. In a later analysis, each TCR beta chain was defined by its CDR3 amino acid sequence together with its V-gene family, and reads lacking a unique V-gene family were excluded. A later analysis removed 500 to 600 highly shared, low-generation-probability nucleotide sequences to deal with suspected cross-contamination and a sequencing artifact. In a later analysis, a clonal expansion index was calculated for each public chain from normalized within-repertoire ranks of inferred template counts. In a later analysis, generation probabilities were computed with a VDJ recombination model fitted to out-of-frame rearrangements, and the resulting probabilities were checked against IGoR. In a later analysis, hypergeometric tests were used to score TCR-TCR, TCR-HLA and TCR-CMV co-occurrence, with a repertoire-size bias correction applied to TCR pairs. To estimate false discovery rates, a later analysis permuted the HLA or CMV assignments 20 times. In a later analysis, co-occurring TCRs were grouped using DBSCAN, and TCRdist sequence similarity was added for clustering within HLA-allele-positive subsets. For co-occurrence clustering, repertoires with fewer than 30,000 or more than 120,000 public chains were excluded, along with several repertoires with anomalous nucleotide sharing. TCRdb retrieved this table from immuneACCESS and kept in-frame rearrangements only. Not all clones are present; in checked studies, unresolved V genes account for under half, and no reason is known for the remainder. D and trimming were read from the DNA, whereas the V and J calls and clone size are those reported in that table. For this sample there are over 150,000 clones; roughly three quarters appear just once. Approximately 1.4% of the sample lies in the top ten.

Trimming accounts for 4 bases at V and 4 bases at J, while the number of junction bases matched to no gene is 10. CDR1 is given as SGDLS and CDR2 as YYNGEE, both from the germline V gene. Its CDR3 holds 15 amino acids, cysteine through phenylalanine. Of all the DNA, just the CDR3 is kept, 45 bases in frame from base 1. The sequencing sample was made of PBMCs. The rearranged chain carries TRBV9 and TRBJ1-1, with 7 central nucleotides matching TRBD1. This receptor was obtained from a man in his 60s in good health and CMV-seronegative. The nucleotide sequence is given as TGTGCCAGCAGCCCCCGGACAGGCCTCGGCACTGAAGCTTTCTTT. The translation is CASSPRTGLGTEAFF.